These 12 T cell receptor beta chains share one sample of origin, sequenced in a study of blood T cell repertoires in COVID-19. Profiling relied on immunoSEQ multiplex PCR, and the TCRdb table lists in-frame clones only, not all of them. Of 250,000 to 350,000 clones in the sample, approximately 84% were seen once. Input material: peripheral blood. The receptor source for this set is a human donor with COVID-19, enrolled during active disease. The donor label of this sample is uncertain.

The chain links TRBV27 to TRBJ2-7, with 7 bases identical to TRBD1. With 7 bases clipped from V and 2 bases from J, the junction kept 5 bases outside the gene matches. The CDR3 consists of 13 residues. CDR1 is MNHEY, CDR2 SMNVEV, per germline (reference sequence). The CDR3 reads CASKPGQTYEQYF. The CDR3 nucleotides read TGTGCCAGCAAACCGGGACAGACCTACGAGCAGTACTTC.

The sample holds a few counts of this clone. V is TRBV6-5 and J is TRBJ2-5; D is unresolved. This CDR3 has 14 amino acids. V lost 4 bases and J 5 bases, leaving 14 bases between the germline ends. Germline loops: CDR1 MNHEY, CDR2 SVGAGI. This CDR3 reads CASSFKSLSETQYF. CDR3 nucleotide sequence: TGTGCCAGCAGTTTCAAGTCCCTGAGCGAGACCCAGTACTTC.

This clone was detected only once. The chain links TRBV10-1 to TRBJ2-5; D is undetermined. There are 11 residues in the CDR3. The V end lost 11 bases, the J end lost 2 bases, and 9 bases lay between the germline ends. Germline CDR1 WNHNN, CDR2 SYGVQD (reference sequence). In nucleotides, the CDR3 is TGCGCCCCGAGCCAACAAGAGACCCAGTACTTC. It translates to CAPSQQETQYF.

V gene TRBV7-8 combines with J gene TRBJ1-3, with D hard to call. The germline CDR1 and CDR2 sequences are SGHVS and FQNEAQ. This CDR3 contains 12 residues. Trimming removed 5 bases from V and 5 bases from J, with 7 bases in between. CDR3 bases: TGTGCCAGCAGCCTGTTCAGAAACACCATATATTTT. Amino acids: CASSLFRNTIYF.

The V gene is TRBV19, the J gene TRBJ2-7; D uncertain. The CDR3 has 15 amino acids. The V gene's germline CDR1 is LNHDA and CDR2 SQIVND (reference sequence). Trimming took off 5 bases at V and 4 bases at J, with 18 bases between the two ends. The CDR3 bases are TGTGCCAGTAGTCAGACGGATGCCGTGGAGTACGAGCAGTACTTC. It encodes CASSQTDAVEYEQYF.

The V and J genes are TRBV6-6 and TRBJ2-3; D is unclear. Trimming left V 6 bases short and J 0 bases short, with 7 bases between. In germline, CDR1 is MNHNY, CDR2 SVGAGI (reference sequence). The CDR3 runs to 13 residues. CDR3 DNA sequence: TGTGCCAGCAGGCCCCAGAGCACAGATACGCAGTATTTT. Protein sequence: CASRPQSTDTQYF.

This rearrangement joins TRBV10-2 to TRBJ2-7; TRBD2 matches at 7 bases. The CDR3 loop spans 15 amino acids. With V trimmed by 3 bases and J by 0 bases, 5 bases remained unmatched. CDR1 is WSHSY and CDR2 is SAAADI in the germline V gene. The CDR3 sequence is CASSDSSGSSYEQYF. CDR3 DNA: TGCGCCAGCAGTGATTCTAGCGGCAGCTCCTACGAGCAGTACTTC.

Here the CDR3 DNA reads TGTGCCAGTACCCCTGGACAGGGGGCGATATACGAGCAGTACTTC. This sequence encodes CASTPGQGAIYEQYF. The chain combines TRBV19 with TRBJ2-7; 11 positions match TRBD1. The germline V gene encodes CDR1 LNHDA and CDR2 SQIVND (reference sequence). V lost 7 bases, J lost 4 bases, and 9 bases stayed unmatched. CDR3 length equals 15 residues.

The chain joins TRBV5-1 to TRBJ1-6, with TRBD1 identical over 9 bases. The V and J ends lost 4 bases and 9 bases, in that order; junction bases with no gene match: 11. CDR1 is SGHRS and CDR2 is YFSETQ in the germline V gene. This CDR3 has 16 residues. In DNA, the CDR3 is TGCGCCAGCAGCCCCCGTACCGGACAGGGGACTTCACCCCTCCACTTT. Its translation: CASSPRTGQGTSPLHF.

The genes are TRBV5-1 and TRBJ2-1; a weak D match, TRBD2 (6 bases). Per germline, CDR1 SGHRS and CDR2 YFSETQ. This CDR3 has 16 amino acids. V was cut by 1 base and J by 10 bases, with 21 bases left in between. The CDR3, as DNA: TGCGCCAGCAGCTTGCGGACGGGGAGGAACATCCCCGAGCAGTTCTTC. Translating it yields CASSLRTGRNIPEQFF.

The sample holds a few counts of this clone. This chain uses TRBV20-1 with TRBJ2-7; 10 nucleotides match TRBD2. J was trimmed by 6 bases and V by 3 bases; bases with no gene match: 8. The CDR3 loop spans 14 amino acids. Germline assignment: CDR1 DFQATT and CDR2 SNEGSKA (reference sequence). This chain's CDR3 is CSASSGRSTSEQYF. CDR3 DNA sequence: TGCAGTGCTAGTAGCGGGAGGAGTACGTCCGAGCAGTACTTC.

A note on this clone: Other DNA sequences within the sample encode an identical CDR3. The chain is built from TRBV3-1 (or the pseudogene TRBV3-2) and TRBJ2-1, with TRBD2 as a possible D gene (6 bases). Germline CDR1 is LGHDT and CDR2 is YNNKEL (reference sequence). Trimming removed 1 base from V and 1 base from J, with 8 bases in between. The CDR3 is made up of 15 amino acids. CDR3 sequence: CASSQVSGSYNEQFF. In nucleotides, the CDR3 is TGTGCCAGCAGCCAAGTTAGCGGTTCCTACAATGAGCAGTTCTTC.